These T cell receptor beta chains were read from a single sample in a study of T cells in Graves' hyperthyroidism and ophthalmopathy. TCRdb ran MiXCR on the multiplex PCR reads and lists one entry per CDR3 protein. Among about 290,000 distinct CDR3 sequences, about a sixth were seen once, and the ten largest hold approximately 57%. The sample taken for sequencing was blood. These receptors all come from a woman aged 55-70 years with Graves' ophthalmopathy. Each CDR3 is given with its conserved first and last residue. A D gene is named only where the DNA matches it firmly. The listing skips clone size in some rows; elsewhere it reads once, few, many or a size class.

J gene | V gene | clone size | D gene | CDR3 protein | CDR3 DNA
TRBJ2-5 | TRBV28 | many | . | CASSFRDAGQETQYF | TGTGCCAGCAGTTTTAGAGACGCCGGGCAGGAGACCCAGTACTTC
TRBJ2-1 | TRBV12-3/TRBV12-4 | . | TRBD1 | CASRGQGFPYNEQFF | TGTGCCAGCAGAGGACAGGGATTCCCCTACAATGAGCAGTTCTTC
TRBJ2-6 | TRBV2 | many | TRBD1 | CASRVGQAGANVLTF | TGTGCCAGCAGAGTCGGACAGGCGGGGGCCAACGTCCTGACTTTC
TRBJ1-1 | TRBV20-1 | few | . | CRANWGAEAFF | TGCAGAGCCAACTGGGGAGCTGAAGCTTTCTTT
TRBJ2-1 | TRBV9 | . | TRBD1 | CASSVATGTAYNEQFF | TGTGCCAGCAGCGTAGCTACAGGGACAGCCTACAATGAGCAGTTCTTC
TRBJ1-4 | TRBV7-2 | few | . | CASSLHTGRELFF | TGTGCCAGCAGCTTACATACAGGGAGGGAACTGTTTTTT
TRBJ2-1 | TRBV20-1 | many | . | CSARVDRSLSYNEQFF | TGCAGTGCTAGGGTTGACAGATCCCTCTCCTACAATGAGCAGTTCTTC
TRBJ2-3 | TRBV29-1 | many | . | CSVEMGSTDTQYF | TGCAGCGTTGAAATGGGGAGCACAGATACGCAGTATTTT
TRBJ1-5 | TRBV28 | many | TRBD1 | CASRPRDRALQPQHF | TGTGCCAGCAGGCCCCGGGACAGGGCTCTTCAGCCCCAGCATTTT
TRBJ1-1 | TRBV6-1 | many | TRBD1 | CASTSSTGAEAFF | TGTGCCAGCACTTCAAGCACAGGGGCTGAAGCTTTCTTT
TRBJ2-5 | TRBV20-1 | many | . | CSARLAVTQETQYF | TGCAGTGCTAGATTAGCGGTGACCCAAGAGACCCAGTACTTC
TRBJ2-5 | TRBV9 | few | . | CASSVAPTWGETQYF | TGTGCCAGCAGCGTAGCCCCCACTTGGGGAGAGACCCAGTACTTC
TRBJ2-5 | TRBV7-2 | many | . | CASRRTSGDQETQYF | TGTGCCAGCAGACGAACCTCCGGGGACCAAGAGACCCAGTACTTC
TRBJ2-7 | TRBV20-1 | . | TRBD2 | CSARARLAGPSYEQYF | TGCAGTGCTAGAGCTCGGCTAGCGGGTCCCTCCTACGAGCAGTACTTC
TRBJ2-1 | TRBV28 | many | TRBD1 | CASRTPGTGGGNEQFF | TGTGCCAGCAGAACCCCCGGGACAGGGGGCGGGAATGAGCAGTTCTTC
TRBJ1-1 | TRBV7-8 | . | TRBD1 | CASNTPRTGVNTEAFF | TGTGCCAGTAACACCCCGAGGACAGGGGTGAACACTGAAGCTTTCTTT
TRBJ2-5 | TRBV2 | many | . | CASSESVQETQYF | TGTGCCAGCAGTGAATCAGTCCAAGAGACCCAGTACTTC
TRBJ1-2 | TRBV5-8 | few | . | CASSLAWSGYTF | TGTGCCAGCAGCTTGGCCTGGAGTGGCTACACCTTC
TRBJ2-7 | TRBV28 | many | . | CASSLSSGNRVPYEQYF | TGTGCCAGCAGTTTGTCATCCGGGAACAGGGTACCCTACGAGCAGTACTTC
TRBJ2-1 | TRBV4-2 | . | TRBD1 | CASSQTWALIPGQGPYNEQFF | TGTGCCAGCAGCCAAACCTGGGCCCTAATACCGGGACAGGGGCCCTACAATGAGCAGTTCTTC
TRBJ2-1 | TRBV7-6 | many | . | CASGSREFAGKGGGSYNEQFF | TGTGCCAGTGGCAGCCGCGAATTCGCGGGGAAGGGGGGTGGCTCCTACAATGAGCAGTTCTTC
TRBJ2-7 | TRBV7-9 | many | TRBD1 | CASSIPGQRDEQYF | TGTGCCAGCAGCATTCCGGGACAGAGGGACGAGCAGTACTTC
TRBJ1-6 | TRBV4-2 | many | . | CASSPRLDNSPLHF | TGTGCCAGCAGCCCACGGTTGGACAATTCACCCCTCCACTTT
TRBJ2-4 | TRBV28 | many | . | CASSLQGLRKNIQYF | TGTGCCAGCAGTTTGCAGGGACTGAGAAAAAACATTCAGTACTTC
TRBJ2-7 | TRBV14 | many | TRBD1 | CASSLGTGGLREQYF | TGTGCCAGCAGCCTCGGGACAGGGGGGTTACGCGAGCAGTACTTC
TRBJ1-3 | TRBV20-1 | . | . | CSASPGNTIYF | TGCAGTGCTAGTCCCGGAAACACCATATATTTT
TRBJ2-5 | TRBV20-1 | many | TRBD2 | CSAGGGFQETQYF | TGCAGTGCCGGGGGGGGGTTCCAAGAGACCCAGTACTTC
TRBJ1-1 | TRBV15 | many | TRBD1 | CATSWRQGSTEAFF | TGTGCCACCAGCTGGAGACAGGGGAGCACTGAAGCTTTCTTT
TRBJ2-2 | TRBV29-1 | few | . | CSVEGPSTGELFF | TGCAGCGTTGAGGGACCCAGCACCGGGGAGCTGTTTTTT
TRBJ2-3 | TRBV7-2 | many | TRBD1 | CASSDRVNTQYF | TGTGCCAGCAGCGACAGGGTAAATACGCAGTATTTT
TRBJ2-3 | TRBV11-2 | many | . | CASSPRRGDTQYF | TGTGCCAGCAGTCCCCGGCGAGGAGATACGCAGTATTTT
TRBJ1-6 | TRBV6-1 | . | . | CASSSPGDTYSPLHF | TGTGCCAGCAGTTCCCCTGGGGACACTTATTCACCCCTCCACTTT
TRBJ2-1 | TRBV3-1 | . | . | CASSQRYSGEQFF | TGTGCCAGCAGCCAACGTTATTCGGGTGAGCAGTTCTTC
TRBJ2-1 | TRBV7-2 | many | TRBD2 | CASSPAGTSGIGSSYNEQFF | TGTGCCAGCAGCCCCGCCGGGACTAGCGGGATAGGGAGCTCCTACAATGAGCAGTTCTTC
TRBJ1-5 | TRBV10-3 | few | . | CAIQDDHNQPQHF | TGTGCCATCCAGGATGACCACAATCAGCCCCAGCATTTT
TRBJ2-5 | TRBV7-3 | many | . | CASSFGTQGETQYF | TGTGCCAGCAGCTTTGGGACTCAGGGAGAGACCCAGTACTTC
TRBJ2-5 | TRBV6-1 | . | TRBD1 | CASTGTGRETQYF | TGTGCCAGCACCGGGACAGGGAGGGAGACCCAGTACTTC
TRBJ2-7 | TRBV6-1 | many | . | CAGGTDPLLQQYF | TGTGCCGGAGGAACGGACCCCCTGCTTCAGCAGTACTTC
TRBJ1-2 | TRBV7-2 | many | . | CASSKDGNYGYTF | TGTGCCAGCAGCAAGGACGGGAACTATGGCTACACCTTC
TRBJ2-2 | TRBV27 | many | TRBD2 | CASSLAGGTGELFF | TGTGCCAGCTCTCTAGCGGGAGGGACCGGGGAGCTGTTTTTT
TRBJ1-3 | TRBV7-2 | few | TRBD1 | CASSLRTGAGNTIYF | TGTGCCAGCAGCTTACGGACAGGGGCTGGAAACACCATATATTTT
TRBJ2-1 | TRBV28 | . | . | CASSLGRETYNEQFF | TGTGCCAGCAGTTTAGGGCGGGAAACCTACAATGAGCAGTTCTTC
TRBJ2-5 | TRBV5-6 | few | TRBD1 | CASSPPTGEETQYF | TGTGCCAGCAGCCCCCCGACAGGGGAAGAGACCCAGTACTTC
TRBJ1-1 | TRBV7-2 | many | . | CASSPGVWTEAFF | TGTGCCAGCAGCCCAGGCGTTTGGACTGAAGCTTTCTTT
TRBJ2-7 | TRBV5-6 | many | . | CASSFGRAYEQYF | TGTGCCAGCAGCTTTGGCAGAGCCTACGAGCAGTACTTC
TRBJ1-5 | TRBV12-3/TRBV12-4 | . | . | CASTRAQINQPQHF | TGTGCCAGCACGAGAGCGCAGATTAATCAGCCCCAGCATTTT
TRBJ1-6 | TRBV11-2 | many | . | CASSWGAGSSYNSPLHF | TGTGCCAGCAGCTGGGGCGCAGGGAGCTCCTATAATTCACCCCTCCACTTT
TRBJ1-1 | TRBV9 | few | . | CASSLRLMGEAFF | TGTGCCAGCAGCCTCCGGCTCATGGGCGAAGCTTTCTTT
TRBJ1-1 | TRBV3-1 | many | . | CASSQHSGNTEAFF | TGTGCCAGCAGCCAGCACTCCGGGAACACTGAAGCTTTCTTT
TRBJ1-4 | TRBV2 | many | . | CASSDLRGATNEKLFF | TGTGCCAGCAGTGACCTGAGAGGAGCAACTAATGAAAAACTGTTTTTT
TRBJ2-1 | TRBV14 | . | . | CASSPKRYNEQFF | TGTGCCAGCAGCCCGAAACGCTACAATGAGCAGTTCTTC
TRBJ1-4 | TRBV7-2 | many | . | CASSLFAGAEKLFF | TGTGCCAGCAGCTTATTTGCAGGGGCTGAAAAACTGTTTTTT
TRBJ2-3 | TRBV5-1 | few | TRBD2 | CASSLGLAGPDTQYF | TGCGCCAGCAGCTTGGGACTAGCGGGACCAGATACGCAGTATTTT
TRBJ2-2 | TRBV20-1 | few | TRBD2 | CSATGTSIGELFF | TGCAGTGCCACCGGGACTAGCATCGGGGAGCTGTTTTTT
TRBJ2-5 | TRBV15 | many | . | CATSRVEYGENQETQYF | TGTGCCACCAGCAGAGTAGAGTACGGGGAAAACCAAGAGACCCAGTACTTC
TRBJ2-1 | TRBV19 | few | . | CASTPLATSHYNEQFF | TGTGCCAGTACCCCCTTGGCAACTTCCCACTACAATGAGCAGTTCTTC
TRBJ2-7 | TRBV29-1 | few | TRBD2 | CSATSASYEQYF | TGCAGCGCAACTAGCGCTTCCTACGAGCAGTACTTC